Below are 21 T cell receptor beta chains sequenced from a single sample in a study of a mutant IDH1 vaccine in newly diagnosed glioma. No cognate antigen is known for these TCRs. Stated time point: week 11, during vaccination. Every single dose of the vaccine, 300 ug of mutant IDH1 20-mer peptide, came with topical imiquimod. Using immunoSEQ multiplex PCR, the repertoire was profiled, and TCRdb retains in-frame clones only, with some absent. The sample includes about 62,000 clones, 75% to 90% of them seen just once. Specimen: PBMCs, collected from a glioma patient whose treatment included an IDH1 peptide vaccine. Receptor source: a man aged 40-50 years with glioma.

The count of this clone is one. The rearrangement joins TRBV9 to TRBJ1-3; a possible D gene is TRBD1 (5 bases). Trimming cost V 3 bases and J 3 bases, with 13 bases left between them. The CDR3 runs 15 residues. From germline, CDR1 is SGDLS and CDR2 YYNGEE. The CDR3 protein is CASSAGWGFGNTIYF. CDR3 bases: TGTGCCAGCAGCGCCGGATGGGGGTTTGGAAACACCATATATTTT.

This chain uses TRBV7-3 with TRBJ1-5, with D perhaps TRBD1 (6 bases). The germline V gene has CDR1 SGHTA and CDR2 FQGTGA. V lost 8 bases, J lost 4 bases, and 18 bases lay in between. This CDR3 has 15 amino acids. The CDR3 DNA sequence: TGTGCCAGCGCGGAGTGGGGGGCTCCAAATCAGCCCCAGCATTTT. This translates into CASAEWGAPNQPQHF. Filled out from reference TRBV7-3 and TRBJ1-5, the complete variable domain reads GAGVSQTPSNKVTEKGKYVELRCDPISGHTALYWYRQSLGQGPEFLIYFQGTGAADDSGLPNDRFFAVRPEGSVSTLKIQRTERGDSAVYLCASAEWGAPNQPQHFGDGTRLSIL.

The chain carries TRBV30 and TRBJ1-5; 7 positions match TRBD1. CDR1 and CDR2 (germline): GTSNPN, SVGIG (reference sequence). V lost 5 bases, J lost 6 bases, and 7 bases stayed unmatched. The CDR3 spans 13 residues. CDR3 amino acids: CAWGTGEGQPQHF. CDR3 in DNA: TGTGCCTGGGGAACAGGGGAGGGTCAGCCCCAGCATTTT. Filled out from reference TRBV30 and TRBJ1-5, the complete variable domain reads SQTIHQWPATLVQPVGSPLSLECTVEGTSNPNLYWYRQAAGRGLQLLFYSVGIGQISSEVPQNLSASRPQDRQFILSSKKLLLSDSGFYLCAWGTGEGQPQHFGDGTRLSIL.

This clone appeared once. Likely a read error: the CDR3 ends without its conserved phenylalanine or tryptophan. The DNA is left out, because the CDR3 cannot be placed on it with certainty; the CDR3 is given as TCRdb lists it. The CDR3 sequence: CATRTGAH. The chain couples TRBV2 to TRBJ1-2; the D call of TRBD1 is as the table states it, not checked on the DNA. Germline V gene data show CDR1 as SNHLY and CDR2 as FYNNEI. The CDR3 adds up to 8 amino acids, both ends counted.

This clone occurred a few times. The chain links TRBV12-2 to TRBJ2-1; TRBD2 reflects the table's D call only, with no check against the DNA. TRBV12-2 is classified as a pseudogene. The CDR3 has 16 residues. The CDR3 sequence: CASRFLREITYNEQFF. CDR3 DNA sequence: TGTGCAAGTCGCTTTTTGCGGGAGATAACCTACAATGAGCAGTTCTTC.

The chain uses TRBV5-1 and TRBJ2-7, with TRBD2 matching over 12 bases. Trimming removed 4 bases from V and 4 bases from J; junction bases left unmatched: 3. Germline V gene sequence: CDR1 SGHRS, CDR2 YFSETQ. The CDR3 has 14 amino acids. CDR3 region: CASSQGLAGYEQYF. The DNA of the CDR3 is TGCGCCAGCAGCCAGGGACTAGCGGGTTACGAGCAGTACTTC. The full variable domain, completed using reference TRBV5-1 and TRBJ2-7, is KAGVTQTPRYLIKTRGQQVTLSCSPISGHRSVSWYQQTPGQGLQFLFEYFSETQRNKGNFPGRFSGRQFSNSRSEMNVSTLELGDSALYLCASSQGLAGYEQYFGPGTRLTVT.

This clone appeared a single time. The chain combines TRBV28 with TRBJ2-7; 10 nucleotides align to TRBD2. Unmatched junction bases numbered 7, after V lost 4 bases and J lost 4 bases. CDR3 length: 15 residues. Germline V gene sequence: CDR1 MDHEN, CDR2 SYDVKM. The CDR3 bases are TGTGCCAGCAGTTCTCCTAGCGGGAGCTTTTACGAGCAGTACTTC. Translation gives CASSSPSGSFYEQYF.

The rearrangement links TRBV4-2 to TRBJ1-2, with D uncertain. The CDR3 loop spans 15 amino acids. V lost 0 bases, J lost 0 bases, and 8 bases lay in between. Looked up from germline, CDR1 is LGHNA and CDR2 is YNFKEQ. CDR3 nucleotides: TGTGCCAGCAGCCAAGAGGCAACGGCTAACTATGGCTACACCTTC. As protein: CASSQEATANYGYTF.

The rearrangement links TRBV5-1 to TRBJ2-1; 9 bases fit TRBD1. The CDR3 contains 15 residues. Germline CDR1 is SGHRS and CDR2 is YFSETQ. Trimming removed 4 bases from V and 5 bases from J; junction bases left unmatched: 7. The CDR3: CASSLMTGGNNEQFF. CDR3 bases: TGCGCCAGCAGCCTGATGACAGGGGGTAACAATGAGCAGTTCTTC.

This chain links TRBV27 with TRBJ1-1, with TRBD1 matching over 10 bases. Germline CDR1 is MNHEY and CDR2 is SMNVEV (reference sequence). There are 14 residues in the CDR3. V trimming: 5 bases; J trimming: 11 bases; junction bases outside the gene matches: 11. CDR3 nucleotides: TGTGCCAGCAGTCCTATGGGACAGGGGAGGGGTGCTTTCTTT. Translating it yields CASSPMGQGRGAFF.

The chain couples TRBV30 to TRBJ2-7; D not resolved. The V gene's germline CDR1 is GTSNPN and CDR2 SVGIG (reference sequence). Trimming stripped 2 bases from V and 3 bases from J, with 8 bases between. The CDR3 is 12 residues long. The CDR3 here is CAWSLGDYEQYV. The CDR3 bases are TGTGCCTGGAGTCTGGGTGACTACGAGCAGTACGTC.

V gene TRBV28 combines with J gene TRBJ2-5; D may be TRBD1 (6 bases). The germline V gene has CDR1 MDHEN and CDR2 SYDVKM. The CDR3 length is 12 residues. The ends were cut back, 5 bases at V and 6 bases at J, with 10 bases in the middle. The CDR3 DNA sequence: TGTGCCAGCAGTGCTCAGGGGAAGACCCAGTACTTC. Its protein product is CASSAQGKTQYF.

The chain is built from TRBV18 and TRBJ1-3, with 11 bases that match TRBD1. The CDR3 sequence is 15 residues long. The germline V gene encodes CDR1 KGHSH and CDR2 LQKENI. J lost 4 bases, V lost 3 bases, and 2 bases had no gene match. In nucleotides, the CDR3 is TGTGCCAGCTCACCGGACAGGGGGCTGGGAAACACCATATATTTT. Translation gives CASSPDRGLGNTIYF. Filled out from reference TRBV18 and TRBJ1-3, the complete variable domain reads NAGVMQNPRHLVRRRGQEARLRCSPMKGHSHVYWYRQLPEEGLKFMVYLQKENIIDESGMPKERFSAEFPKEGPSILRIQQVVRGDSAAYFCASSPDRGLGNTIYFGEGSWLTVV.

CDR3 sequence: CASSQDRGGGYTF. The CDR3 DNA reads as TGCGCCAGCAGCCAAGATCGAGGGGGAGGCTACACCTTC. The V call is TRBV4-3, the J call TRBJ1-2, with a weak D call TRBD1 (6 bases). This CDR3 is 13 amino acids long. With 0 bases removed from V and 8 bases from J, the gap between germline ends came to 10 bases. Germline assignment: CDR1 LGHNA and CDR2 YSLEER.

The V and J genes are TRBV2 and TRBJ2-7; D might be TRBD1 (6 bases). V was trimmed by 8 bases and J by 0 bases, leaving 11 bases between them. The CDR3 is made up of 13 amino acids. The germline V gene has CDR1 SNHLY and CDR2 FYNNEI. The CDR3 loop is CASFWDTSYEQYF. The CDR3 nucleotides are TGTGCCAGCTTCTGGGACACCTCCTACGAGCAGTACTTC. The full variable domain, rest sourced from reference TRBV2 and TRBJ2-7, is EPEVTQTPSHQVTQMGQEVILRCVPISNHLYFYWYRQILGQKVEFLVSFYNNEISEKSEIFDDQFSVERPDGSNFTLKIRSTKLEDSAMYFCASFWDTSYEQYFGPGTRLTVT.

The genes are TRBV5-4 and TRBJ2-3; D possibly matches TRBD1 or TRBD2 (5 bases each). This CDR3 contains 13 residues. V was clipped by 7 bases and J by 6 bases, with 15 bases between them. Germline values: CDR1 SGHNT, CDR2 YYREEE (reference sequence). CDR3: CASRGTPRDTQYF. The CDR3 DNA reads TGTGCCAGCCGAGGGACCCCCCGCGATACGCAGTATTTT.

The chain is built from TRBV18 and TRBJ2-7; TRBD2 aligns across 8 bases. Germline CDR1 KGHSH, CDR2 LQKENI. V lost 2 bases and J lost 2; bases outside the gene matches: 8. This CDR3 has 16 residues. CDR3 sequence: CASSPVSGGSAYEQYV. CDR3 in DNA: TGTGCCAGCTCACCAGTCTCGGGGGGGTCAGCCTACGAGCAGTACGTC.

The chain carries TRBV4-2 and TRBJ1-3, with D uncertain. The germline V gene has CDR1 LGHNA and CDR2 YNFKEQ. The V end lost 4 bases, the J end lost 4 bases, and 14 bases lay between the germline ends. The CDR3 totals 15 residues. The CDR3 reads CASSPSFPSGNTIYF. DNA for the CDR3: TGTGCCAGCAGCCCATCGTTTCCCTCCGGAAACACCATATATTTT.

V is TRBV2 and J is TRBJ2-1; 14 bases align to TRBD2. V was pared by 11 bases and J by 0 bases, with 9 bases of the junction left unmatched. This CDR3 is 17 amino acids long. Germline V CDR1 and CDR2: SNHLY, FYNNEI. The CDR3 reads CAAIGTSGGLSYNEQFF. For the CDR3, the DNA is TGTGCCGCTATCGGGACTAGCGGGGGTCTCTCCTACAATGAGCAGTTCTTC.

The chain joins TRBV5-5 to TRBJ1-5; D is unresolved. Germline V gene data show CDR1 as SGHKS and CDR2 as YYEKEE (reference sequence). The CDR3 totals 15 residues. The V end lost 1 base, the J end lost 0 bases, and 8 bases lay between the germline ends. The CDR3 DNA is TGTGCCAGCAGCTTGTTATGGGGTAGCAATCAGCCCCAGCATTTT. As protein: CASSLLWGSNQPQHF.

This chain joins TRBV7-9 and TRBJ2-6, with D possibly matching TRBD2 (5 bases). Per the germline V gene, CDR1 is SEHNR and CDR2 is FQNEAQ (reference sequence). CDR3 length: 15 amino acids. V was trimmed by 5 bases and J by 1 base, leaving 9 bases between them. The CDR3 spells CASSPDFSGANVLTF. DNA for the CDR3: TGTGCCAGCAGCCCGGACTTTTCTGGGGCCAACGTCCTGACTTTC. Looking up the rest from reference TRBV7-9 and TRBJ2-6 gives the full variable domain: DTGVSQNPRHKITKRGQNVTFRCDPISEHNRLYWYRQTLGQGPEFLTYFQNEAQLEKSRLLSDRFSAERPKGSFSTLEIQRTEQGDSAMYLCASSPDFSGANVLTFGAGSRLTVL.